This TCR beta chain comes out of a study of T cell repertoires in cytomegalovirus infection (dated by TCRdb to about 2019). Background on the whole study: Donor HLA type was relevant to the analysis, as public TCR beta signatures indicated carriage of CMV infection together with the matching HLA type. What the research found in general, with its limitations: In both this cohort and an independent roughly 400-donor cohort, the cumulative frequency of public TCR beta family members distinguished carriers of CMV infection plus the relevant HLA type. In the ex vivo response, HLA-C-restricted CMV-specific TCR beta clonotypes were dominant, and in two of eight donors the single most frequent clonotype came from this HLA-C-restricted group.

The sample was run on an Illumina HiSeq 1500. TCRdb itself trimmed the public reads at Q25 with fastp, ran MiXCR and retained productive beta chains. Rows merge per CDR3 protein into single entries with the most common DNA and genes. The sample table holds under 200,000 distinct CDR3 sequences, of which roughly 27% were seen once. In total, the top ten clones hold approximately 30% of the sample. This clonotype was observed a few times. Its antigen remains unidentified. No base-level quality is on record; no much larger clone is a single base apart. From the cysteine through the phenylalanine, the CDR3 covers 14 amino acids. Left in the record is the CDR3 DNA by itself, 42 bases read in frame from the first base. V and J are truncated by 7 bases and 3 bases respectively, leaving an intervening sequence of 15 bases. From the germline V gene, CDR1 is SQVTM and CDR2 is ANQGSEA.

The receptor comes from a human donor in good health (CMV status not recorded). Some clones in this sample may be carry-over from other donors' samples. The chain is encoded by TRBV29-1 joined to TRBJ2-2; the D gene is perhaps TRBD2, from 5 matching bases. Sequenced input: PBMCs. The CDR3 is CSAVSHGDTGELFF. The nucleotide sequence reads as follows: TGCAGCGCTGTGTCTCACGGGGACACCGGGGAGCTGTTTTTT.